One and the same sample provided the 22 T cell receptor beta chains below, sequenced in a study of blood T cell repertoires in COVID-19. Profiled with immunoSEQ multiplex PCR; TCRdb holds only in-frame clones, not every one. Among 100,000 to 130,000 clones listed, around 81% were seen once. Sequencing was performed on peripheral blood. These receptors were taken from a woman between 65 and 79 years old with acute or convalescent COVID-19.

The table lists this clone with a few counts. For the CDR3, the DNA is TGTGCCAGCAGTTTGGCAGGCCAGCCGGGAAACACCATATATTTT. Translating it yields CASSLAGQPGNTIYF. The chain has TRBV28 and TRBJ1-3; D not certain. The germline V and J ends were trimmed by 3 bases and 4 bases, with 13 bases remaining between them. CDR1 is MDHEN and CDR2 is SYDVKM in the germline V gene. The CDR3 spans 15 residues.

J is TRBJ2-2 and V is TRBV10-3; D is perhaps TRBD2 (6 bases). This CDR3 has 14 amino acids. Germline lookup yields CDR1 ENHRY and CDR2 SYGVKD. V gave up 10 bases and J gave up 1 base, with 13 bases separating them. The CDR3 DNA is TGTGCCACGAAGGCGGGGATGAACACCGGGGAGCTGTTTTTT. It codes for CATKAGMNTGELFF.

The chain employs TRBV11-2 and TRBJ2-2, with 8 bases aligning to TRBD1. Trimming took 4 bases from V and 6 from J; bases not matched to a gene: 1. This CDR3 has 13 amino acids. Looked up from germline, CDR1 is SGHAT and CDR2 is FQNNGV. The CDR3 reads CASSSDRAGELFF. The CDR3, as DNA: TGTGCCAGCAGCTCGGACAGGGCCGGGGAGCTGTTTTTT.

There are many counts of this clone. The chain links TRBV30 to TRBJ2-7, with 7 nucleotides matching TRBD1. The germline V gene encodes CDR1 GTSNPN and CDR2 SVGIG (reference sequence). The CDR3 extends over 15 amino acids. With V trimmed by 3 bases and J by 3 bases, 11 bases remained unmatched. The CDR3 here is CAWRQGSGGLYEQYF. The CDR3 region has the DNA TGTGCCTGGAGACAGGGGAGCGGTGGCCTCTACGAGCAGTACTTC.

Concerning this clone: The sample carries other DNA sequences with the same CDR3. This sequence joins TRBV6-4 and TRBJ1-6, with a weak D call TRBD1 (6 bases). Trimming left V 10 bases short and J 10 bases short, with 23 bases between. The CDR3 sequence is 15 residues long. Germline V gives CDR1 MRHNA, CDR2 SNTAGT. DNA of the CDR3: TGTGCCAATACGGGGGGCCGAGTAGGATACTCACCCCTCCACTTT. Translating it yields CANTGGRVGYSPLHF.

The chain couples TRBV29-1 to TRBJ2-7; TRBD1 agrees at 8 bases. The J segment lost 4 bases and the V segment lost 4 bases, leaving 15 bases of the junction unmatched. This CDR3 spans 16 amino acids. Looked up from germline, CDR1 is SQVTM and CDR2 is ANQGSEA. This CDR3 is CSVATFGQGTFYEQYF. The CDR3 coding sequence is TGCAGCGTTGCCACCTTCGGACAGGGCACTTTTTACGAGCAGTACTTC.

This clone was seen just once. The V gene is TRBV6-6, the J gene TRBJ2-5, with D possibly being TRBD2 (6 bases). The germline gives CDR1 MNHNY, CDR2 SVGAGI (reference sequence). This CDR3 has 15 amino acids. V was trimmed by 8 bases and J by 1 base, leaving 17 bases between them. The CDR3 is CASSPGRGAQETQYF. CDR3 nucleotide sequence: TGTGCCAGCTCTCCCGGGAGAGGGGCCCAAGAGACCCAGTACTTC.

The J gene is TRBJ2-7, the V gene TRBV21-1; the table's D call, TRBD2, has no DNA check behind it. TRBV21-1 is a listed pseudogene. The CDR3 extends over 16 amino acids. The CDR3 region has the DNA TGTGCCAGCAGCCATTCCGCGGGTAACCACTCCTACGAGCAGTACTTC. Protein product: CASSHSAGNHSYEQYF.

The rearrangement uses TRBV28 and TRBJ2-7; 15 bases line up with TRBD2. CDR1 and CDR2 (germline): MDHEN, SYDVKM. J gave up 2 bases and V 4 bases, and 9 bases lay outside the gene matches. CDR3 length: 18 residues. The CDR3 region is CASSSGLAGGRSAYEQYF. The CDR3 nucleotides are TGTGCCAGCAGTTCAGGACTAGCGGGAGGGCGGAGCGCCTACGAGCAGTACTTC.

The rearrangement links TRBV5-1 to TRBJ2-7; 7 nucleotides align to TRBD2. Germline V gene sequence: CDR1 SGHRS, CDR2 YFSETQ. J gave up 6 bases and V 0 bases, and 12 bases lay outside the gene matches. CDR3 length: 16 amino acids. The chain's CDR3 is CASSLGSGLVKSEQYF. CDR3 DNA: TGCGCCAGCAGCTTGGGTAGTGGACTAGTGAAAAGCGAGCAGTACTTC. The full variable domain, with the rest looked up from reference TRBV5-1 and TRBJ2-7, is KAGVTQTPRYLIKTRGQQVTLSCSPISGHRSVSWYQQTPGQGLQFLFEYFSETQRNKGNFPGRFSGRQFSNSRSEMNVSTLELGDSALYLCASSLGSGLVKSEQYFGPGTRLTVT.

As to this clone: No DNA is shown, since the ends of the CDR3 on it are uncertain; the CDR3 is the one TCRdb lists. V is TRBV21-1 and J is TRBJ2-1; the D call TRBD1 from the table was never checked on the DNA. TRBV21-1 constitutes a pseudogene. The CDR3 is made up of 14 amino acids, end residues included. The CDR3 protein is CAQSQGTYWCEQFF.

As to this clone: Other DNA sequences of this sample code for an identical CDR3. The chain links TRBV7-9 to TRBJ1-4; the D is unclear. This CDR3 spans 15 amino acids. The V and J ends lost 2 bases and 1 base respectively, with 8 bases between them. Looked up from germline, CDR1 is SEHNR and CDR2 is FQNEAQ (reference sequence). The DNA for the CDR3 is TGTGCCAGCAGCTTACCAGGCTTAACTAATGAAAAACTGTTTTTT. It codes for CASSLPGLTNEKLFF.

The rearrangement uses TRBV28 and TRBJ2-7; D may be TRBD1 (6 bases). The CDR3 loop spans 13 amino acids. Germline lookup yields CDR1 MDHEN and CDR2 SYDVKM. V was shortened by 6 bases and J by 3 bases, with 12 bases between the two germline ends. The CDR3 reads CASRGVGGYEQYV. The CDR3 nucleotides are TGTGCCAGCAGAGGGGTAGGGGGCTACGAGCAGTACGTC.

This clone has only a few counts. J is TRBJ1-6 and V is TRBV5-1; 11 nucleotides match TRBD1. This CDR3 comprises 16 residues. J gave up 5 bases and V 3 bases, and 4 bases lay outside the gene matches. Germline V gene data show CDR1 as SGHRS and CDR2 as YFSETQ. The CDR3 coding sequence is TGCGCCAGCAGCTCCGGGACAGGGGGAAATAATTCACCCCTCCACTTT. Translation: CASSSGTGGNNSPLHF.

In this sample, this clone turned up once. Mismatch with germline at one junction end may stem from a read error. The chain has TRBV2 and TRBJ1-2; D is unresolved. The CDR3 consists of 13 residues. Germline V gene data show CDR1 as SNHLY and CDR2 as FYNNEI. The chain's CDR3 is CASREGPVNGYTF. CDR3 DNA: TGTGCCAGCAGAGAAGGGCCTGTCAATGGCTACACCTTC.

This chain uses TRBV27 with TRBJ2-1; D perhaps matches TRBD2 (6 bases). Trimming removed 6 bases from V and 1 base from J, with 25 bases in between. The CDR3 spans 19 residues. CDR1 and CDR2 (germline): MNHEY, SMNVEV (reference sequence). CDR3 nucleotide sequence: TGTGCCAGCAGACAGTTTATCTACGGGGCAGGGAGGTCCTACAATGAGCAGTTCTTC. This gives the protein CASRQFIYGAGRSYNEQFF.

The genes are TRBV18 and TRBJ2-5; 15 nucleotides agree with TRBD2. The ends lost 2 bases at V and 0 bases at J; junction bases unmatched: 4. Per the germline V gene, CDR1 is KGHSH and CDR2 is LQKENI. CDR3 length: 18 amino acids. The CDR3 here is CASSPGLAGGYYQETQYF. The CDR3 nucleotides are TGTGCCAGCTCACCAGGACTAGCGGGGGGGTATTACCAAGAGACCCAGTACTTC. Supplemented by reference TRBV18 and TRBJ2-5, the full variable domain reads NAGVMQNPRHLVRRRGQEARLRCSPMKGHSHVYWYRQLPEEGLKFMVYLQKENIIDESGMPKERFSAEFPKEGPSILRIQQVVRGDSAAYFCASSPGLAGGYYQETQYFGPGTRLLVL.

The chain is built from TRBV4-1 and TRBJ2-7; 11 bases are a match to TRBD2. Germline-derived CDR1 and CDR2 are MGHRA and YSYEKL. Trimming cost V 0 bases and J 4 bases; bases outside gene matches: 2. The CDR3 has 15 residues. The CDR3 loop reads CASSQDGTSGYEQYF. The DNA for the CDR3 is TGCGCCAGCAGCCAAGATGGGACTAGCGGATACGAGCAGTACTTC.

This chain links TRBV28 with TRBJ1-2; TRBD1 might be the D (6 bases). Germline V gives CDR1 MDHEN, CDR2 SYDVKM. V was clipped by 5 bases and J by 8 bases, with 18 bases between them. The CDR3 has 14 amino acids. The CDR3 protein is CASSPPRGRGGYTF. The CDR3 DNA sequence: TGTGCCAGCAGTCCCCCCAGGGGAAGGGGAGGCTACACCTTC.

The chain has TRBV4-1 and TRBJ2-2; weak D call: TRBD2 (5 bases). CDR3 length equals 14 residues. Germline values: CDR1 MGHRA, CDR2 YSYEKL. Between the trimmed V and J ends, which lost 4 bases and 4 bases, there was a span of 10 bases. DNA of the CDR3: TGCGCCAGCAGCCTCCCGGGGAGCACCGGGGAGCTGTTTTTT. Encoded protein: CASSLPGSTGELFF.

This clone was picked up a small number of times. The V and J genes are TRBV7-2 and TRBJ1-6, with TRBD1 as a possible D gene (6 bases). V shed 2 bases and J shed 8 bases, with 10 bases lying between them. The germline CDR1 and CDR2 sequences are SGHTA and FQGNSA. The CDR3 runs to 14 residues. Here the CDR3 DNA reads TGTGCCAGCAGCTTATGGCAGGGGTATTCACCCCTCCACTTT. Protein: CASSLWQGYSPLHF.

This clone was seen only a few times. This specimen includes other DNA sequences encoding the same CDR3. The V call is TRBV7-9, the J call TRBJ1-1, with D possibly matching TRBD1 (5 bases). The V end was cut by 2 bases, the J end by 1 base, with 5 bases between. The CDR3 consists of 13 residues. Germline V gene data show CDR1 as SEHNR and CDR2 as FQNEAQ (reference sequence). CDR3 loop: CASSLTGNTEAFF. CDR3 sequence (DNA): TGTGCCAGCAGCTTAACAGGGAACACTGAAGCTTTCTTT.